This TCR beta chain was sequenced for a study of response to subunit inactivated influenza vaccine. This clonotype was observed at least ten times. TCRdb reprocessed the RT-PCR reads via MiXCR and lists one record per CDR3 protein. The data hold roughly 180,000 distinct CDR3 sequences, with approximately 8.7% observed a single time. This sequence originates from a man aged 45-60 years who received an inactivated influenza vaccine. The starting material was non-naive T cells sorted from PBMCs, obtained on the day of vaccination.

The CDR3 is CASSYESGGSFRGPQHF. CDR3 in DNA: TGTGCCAGCAGTTACGAGTCGGGGGGTTCCTTCCGTGGGCCCCAGCATTTT. The chain couples TRBV6-2 or TRBV6-3 to TRBJ1-5, with D maybe TRBD1 (5 bases). Germline lookup yields CDR1 MNHEY and CDR2 SVGEGT. V was clipped by 2 bases and J by 9 bases, with 23 bases between them. This CDR3 has 17 residues.